Listed below are T cell receptor beta chains from one sample, sequenced in a study of T cell clusters in autoimmune cytopenias. TCRdb re-called the multiplex PCR reads, yielding one record per CDR3 amino acid sequence without DNA. The specimen's table records 6,000 to 9,500 distinct CDR3 sequences. This sample also belongs to another study, concerning T cell repertoires in aging, cancer and after chemotherapy.

Sequencing was performed on peripheral blood. The source is a human donor with an autoimmune cytopenia or autoimmune hepatitis (not recorded which). CDR3s include the opening cysteine and the closing phenylalanine or tryptophan. Each record gives: J gene, clone size, V gene, CDR3 protein. Clone sizes are given selectively: once, few, many, or a class where the clone is expanded.

J gene: TRBJ2-7
clone size: medium-sized
V gene: TRBV6-5
CDR3 protein: CASSLSGTSYEQYF

J gene: TRBJ2-7
clone size: NA
V gene: TRBV6-1
CDR3 protein: CASRQAFGEQYF

J gene: TRBJ2-2
clone size: NA
V gene: TRBV12-5
CDR3 protein: CASGQGQRTGELFF

J gene: TRBJ2-7
clone size: NA
V gene: TRBV4-1
CDR3 protein: CASSQEGGKTYEQYF

J gene: TRBJ2-2
clone size: NA
V gene: TRBV13
CDR3 protein: CASSDKGGAGTGELFF

J gene: TRBJ1-2
clone size: NA
V gene: TRBV5-1
CDR3 protein: CASSKGELGYGYTF

J gene: TRBJ1-2
clone size: NA
V gene: TRBV5-4
CDR3 protein: CASSFGQDYYGYTF

J gene: TRBJ2-1
clone size: NA
V gene: TRBV5-1
CDR3 protein: CASSFGPSGREEQFF

J gene: TRBJ1-1
clone size: NA
V gene: TRBV10-3
CDR3 protein: CAISERQNTEAFF

J gene: TRBJ2-5
clone size: NA
V gene: TRBV11-2
CDR3 protein: CASSLSRGLRETQYF